The 21 T cell receptor beta chains below were found in one sample sequenced in a study of T-cell reconstitution after alpha-beta-depleted transplantation in children. TCRbeta library preparation incorporated unique molecular identifiers. TCRdb reprocessed the PCR reads via MiXCR and lists one record per CDR3 protein. The sample contains about 100,000 distinct CDR3 sequences, 7% to 8% of which appear only once. Here the sequenced sample was PBMCs, taken before TCRalphabeta/CD19-depleted stem cell transplant. The source is a boy between 2 and 15 years old with acute lymphoblastic leukemia, due to receive a stem cell transplant.

The CDR3 bases are TGTGCCAGCAGCTTTGGGTTTAGCAATCAGCCCCAGCATTTT. Its protein product is CASSFGFSNQPQHF. The V call is TRBV7-2, the J call TRBJ1-5; D is uncertain. V lost 3 bases to trimming and J lost 0 bases, with 6 bases between them. The CDR3 totals 14 residues. CDR1 and CDR2 from the germline V gene are SGHTA and FQGNSA. Drawing the rest from reference TRBV7-2 and TRBJ1-5, the complete variable domain is GAGVSQSPSNKVTEKGKDVELRCDPISGHTALYWYRQSLGQGLEFLIYFQGNSAPDKSGLPSDRFSAERTGGSVSTLTIQRTQQEDSAVYLCASSFGFSNQPQHFGDGTRLSIL.

The rearrangement links TRBV5-6 to TRBJ2-1; D is ambiguous. V dropped 1 base and J dropped 7 bases, with 6 bases sitting between them. Germline V gene lookup returns CDR1 SGHDT and CDR2 YYEEEE. CDR3 length equals 12 residues. The chain's CDR3 is CASSLSWNEQFF. For the CDR3, the DNA is TGTGCCAGCAGCTTGTCGTGGAATGAGCAGTTCTTC.

The rearrangement uses TRBV19 and TRBJ1-1; D remains unclear. CDR3 length: 12 amino acids. V lost 5 bases, J lost 1 base, and 5 bases lay in between. CDR1 and CDR2 from the germline V gene are LNHDA and SQIVND (reference sequence). The CDR3 sequence is CASSPRNTEAFF. CDR3 DNA: TGTGCCAGTAGTCCGCGGAACACTGAAGCTTTCTTT.

This clonotype was seen ten or more times. This rearrangement joins TRBV7-2 to TRBJ2-1; D uncertain. Germline V gene data show CDR1 as SGHTA and CDR2 as FQGNSA. Trimming stripped 1 base from V and 0 bases from J, with 7 bases between. The CDR3 is 15 residues long. CDR3 sequence (DNA): TGTGCCAGCAGCTTAGGGGTTAGCTCCTACAATGAGCAGTTCTTC. Its translation: CASSLGVSSYNEQFF.

Many counts were recorded for this clonotype. The CDR3 end shows no conserved phenylalanine or tryptophan, and so a read error is likely. It is unclear where the CDR3 begins or ends on the DNA, so no DNA is shown, and the CDR3 is as TCRdb lists it. This sequence joins TRBV7-3 and TRBJ2-7; the table assigns TRBD1, which was not confirmed against the DNA. The CDR3 spans 11 amino acids, including both terminal residues. Germline loops: CDR1 SGHTA, CDR2 FQGTGA. CDR3 residues: CASSSTGFRFL.

The V and J genes are TRBV5-6 and TRBJ2-3; 9 positions agree with TRBD2. The CDR3 sequence is 15 residues long. The germline CDR1 and CDR2 sequences are SGHDT and YYEEEE. J lost 4 bases, V lost 0 bases, and 3 bases had no gene match. The CDR3 DNA reads TGTGCCAGCAGCTTGGTGGGACTAGCCGCAGATACGCAGTATTTT. This sequence encodes CASSLVGLAADTQYF. Full variable domain (missing parts from reference TRBV5-6 and TRBJ2-3): DAGVTQSPTHLIKTRGQQVTLRCSPKSGHDTVSWYQQALGQGPQFIFQYYEEEERQRGNFPDRFSGHQFPNYSSELNVNALLLGDSALYLCASSLVGLAADTQYFGPGTRLTVL.

The V gene is TRBV20-1, the J gene TRBJ1-5; 7 bases are shared with TRBD1. Germline V gene sequence: CDR1 DFQATT, CDR2 SNEGSKA (reference sequence). J gave up 3 bases and V 2 bases, and 7 bases lay outside the gene matches. The CDR3 runs to 15 residues. Here the CDR3 DNA reads TGCAGTGCTAGACGGTCGGGACAGCTCAATCAGCCCCAGCATTTT. Protein sequence: CSARRSGQLNQPQHF.

This clonotype showed up just a few times. The rearrangement joins TRBV12-3 or TRBV12-4 to TRBJ2-7; tentatively, D is TRBD1 (5 bases). The germline V and J ends were trimmed by 5 bases and 0 bases, with 11 bases remaining between them. CDR3 length: 14 amino acids. The CDR3 region is CASSPGPSSYEQYF. The CDR3 DNA reads TGTGCCAGCAGTCCAGGGCCTAGCTCCTACGAGCAGTACTTC.

This clonotype has at least ten counts. The chain uses TRBV6-5 and TRBJ2-1, with D possibly TRBD1 on 5 matching bases. V dropped 2 bases and J dropped 5 bases, with 10 bases sitting between them. Germline V gene data show CDR1 as MNHEY and CDR2 as SVGAGI. The CDR3 contains 14 residues. CDR3 region: CASSYGAQNNEQFF. In DNA, the CDR3 is TGTGCCAGCAGTTACGGGGCGCAGAACAATGAGCAGTTCTTC.

This clonotype was picked up a small number of times. V and J are TRBV3-1 and TRBJ1-5; D is perhaps TRBD1 (6 bases). The V end was cut by 1 base, the J end by 0 bases, with 7 bases between. The CDR3 totals 15 residues. Per germline, CDR1 LGHDT and CDR2 YNNKEL (reference sequence). The CDR3 nucleotides are TGTGCCAGCAGCCAAGGGACAGTTAGCAATCAGCCCCAGCATTTT. It codes for CASSQGTVSNQPQHF.

This clonotype was counted only a few times. The rearrangement uses TRBV12-3 or TRBV12-4 and TRBJ2-7, with TRBD1 identical over 10 bases. J gave up 5 bases and V 4 bases, and 8 bases lay outside the gene matches. There are 15 residues in the CDR3. The CDR3 bases are TGTGCCAGCAGTTCGTCCGGGACAGGGGTCGACGAGCAGTACTTC. Residues: CASSSSGTGVDEQYF.

For the CDR3, the DNA is TGTGCCAGCAGCCTGAGAAATATCGGGATCTCGCGGGAGCAGTACTTC. Its protein is CASSLRNIGISREQYF. V is TRBV5-5 and J is TRBJ2-7, with D tentatively TRBD2 (5 bases). The CDR3 sequence is 16 residues long. Per the germline V gene, CDR1 is SGHKS and CDR2 is YYEKEE (reference sequence). Trimming pared 4 bases from V and 7 bases from J, leaving 24 bases between.

This clonotype was recorded many times. The rearrangement uses TRBV19 and TRBJ1-1; TRBD1 matches at 8 bases. CDR1 and CDR2 from the germline V gene are LNHDA and SQIVND (reference sequence). The CDR3 extends over 13 amino acids. Losses at the gene ends were 8 bases for V and 1 base for J; bases not matched to a gene: 3. The chain's CDR3 is CASGTGPNTEAFF. The CDR3 region has the DNA TGTGCCAGTGGGACAGGCCCGAACACTGAAGCTTTCTTT.

This clonotype was observed at least ten times. The CDR3 reads CASSLSYSNQPQHF. Here the CDR3 DNA reads TGTGCCAGCAGTTTGAGTTATAGCAATCAGCCCCAGCATTTT. This rearrangement joins TRBV27 to TRBJ1-5; D is undetermined. Germline lookup yields CDR1 MNHEY and CDR2 SMNVEV (reference sequence). The CDR3 consists of 14 residues. Trimming removed 3 bases at V and 0 bases at J, with 6 bases between.

The chain uses TRBV4-2 and TRBJ2-2; D is perhaps TRBD1 (6 bases). Per germline, CDR1 LGHNA and CDR2 YNFKEQ. This CDR3 is built from 15 residues. V shed 8 bases and J shed 0 bases, with 13 bases lying between them. In DNA, the CDR3 is TGTGCCAGCGCCCCCGGGACATCGAACACCGGGGAGCTGTTTTTT. Protein sequence: CASAPGTSNTGELFF.

J is TRBJ2-1 and V is TRBV7-2; D might be TRBD1 (5 bases). V was pared by 8 bases and J by 8 bases, with 16 bases between. CDR1 SGHTA and CDR2 FQGNSA come from the germline V gene. The CDR3 is made up of 13 amino acids. This CDR3 reads CASRWTPSHEQFF. CDR3 bases: TGTGCCAGCCGGTGGACACCCTCCCATGAGCAGTTCTTC.

This clonotype was seen repeatedly, ten times or more. The chain has TRBV6-1 and TRBJ1-6; 10 positions match TRBD1. Germline CDR1 and CDR2: MNHNS and SASEGT. The CDR3 length is 15 residues. The junction had 10 bases not matched to a gene; V was cut back by 7 bases and J by 10 bases. The CDR3 loop is CASILGQGYRSPLHF. The CDR3 region has the DNA TGTGCCAGCATTCTGGGACAGGGGTACAGATCACCCCTCCACTTT.

This clonotype occurred a few times. The rearrangement uses TRBV5-1 and TRBJ1-1; maybe TRBD1 (5 bases). Germline V lookup: CDR1 SGHRS, CDR2 YFSETQ. This CDR3 has 11 amino acids. V lost 3 bases to trimming and J lost 8 bases, with 8 bases between them. In DNA, the CDR3 is TGCGCCAGCAGCTCACAGGTGGAAGCTTTCTTT. Translation: CASSSQVEAFF.

The chain combines TRBV20-1 with TRBJ1-4; weak D call: TRBD1 (6 bases). From germline, CDR1 is DFQATT and CDR2 SNEGSKA (reference sequence). Trimming stripped 6 bases from V and 7 bases from J, with 21 bases between. The CDR3 consists of 15 residues. Written as DNA, the CDR3 is TGCAGTGCCAGCCAAGGGGGTGTCAGGACTGAAAAACTGTTTTTT. Protein: CSASQGGVRTEKLFF.

This clonotype was counted at least ten times. J is TRBJ2-5 and V is TRBV28; a possible D gene is TRBD1 (6 bases). The length of the CDR3 is 15 residues. Trimming pared 6 bases from V and 2 bases from J, leaving 16 bases between. Germline values: CDR1 MDHEN, CDR2 SYDVKM. CDR3 protein: CASRTGGAGQETQYF. DNA for the CDR3: TGTGCCAGCAGGACAGGTGGTGCGGGTCAAGAGACCCAGTACTTC.

This sequence joins TRBV19 and TRBJ1-1; TRBD1 is a possible D gene (5 bases). This CDR3 is 13 amino acids long. CDR1 is LNHDA, CDR2 SQIVND, per germline (reference sequence). V was cut by 3 bases and J by 10 bases, with 15 bases left in between. CDR3 sequence reads: CASSMVRGRGAFF. Here the CDR3 DNA reads TGTGCCAGTAGTATGGTCCGGGGGAGGGGAGCTTTCTTT.